The next 17 T cell receptor beta chains were all read from a single sample in a study of T cells in Graves' hyperthyroidism and ophthalmopathy (dated by TCRdb to 2018 to 2020). The protocol used for the library was multiplex PCR. TCRdb lists the instrument as Illumina HiSeq 2000. TCR beta CDR3 regions were amplified from RNA transcripts. The TCR CDR3 was subjected to a first round of RT-PCR using the HTBI primer set and the Qiagen OneStep RT-PCR kit. TCRdb handled the public reads itself, with Q25 trimming in fastp and clone calling in MiXCR, and kept productive beta chains. Each record represents a unique CDR3 protein, reported with the most common genes and DNA among its rows. The sample table lists about 720,000 distinct CDR3 sequences, around 19% of them with a count of one. Roughly 17% of the sample lies in the top ten. Sequencing input: blood. The receptors shown here come from a woman in her forties or fifties with Graves' hyperthyroidism that later progressed to Graves' ophthalmopathy.

This clonotype was found many times. This rearrangement joins TRBV6-2 or TRBV6-3 to TRBJ2-7; 8 nucleotides agree with TRBD1. The germline gives CDR1 MNHEY, CDR2 SVGEGT. The CDR3 totals 15 residues. Trimming took 5 bases from V and 3 from J; bases not matched to a gene: 9. CDR3 nucleotides: TGTGCCAGCAGTAACCCCGGGACAGGTTTCTACGAGCAGTACTTC. Its protein is CASSNPGTGFYEQYF.

This clonotype was recorded at least ten times. The V and J genes are TRBV9 and TRBJ2-3, with a tentative D call TRBD2 (5 bases). The CDR3 loop spans 15 amino acids. Trimming cost V 1 base and J 0 bases, with 9 bases left between them. The germline V gene encodes CDR1 SGDLS and CDR2 YYNGEE. CDR3 DNA sequence: TGTGCCAGCAGCGTACGGGGTACTAGCACAGATACGCAGTATTTT. Translated: CASSVRGTSTDTQYF.

This clonotype came up many times. The chain couples TRBV18 to TRBJ2-1, with unresolved D. V lost 3 bases and J 5 bases, leaving 11 bases between the germline ends. The CDR3 length is 14 residues. The germline V gene encodes CDR1 KGHSH and CDR2 LQKENI. CDR3 bases: TGTGCCAGCTCACCGTCCCCCCCGAACAATGAGCAGTTCTTC. Its protein is CASSPSPPNNEQFF.

The chain recombines TRBV3-1 with TRBJ2-7, with a possible D match to TRBD1 (5 bases). The CDR3 loop spans 14 amino acids. Germline assignment: CDR1 LGHDT and CDR2 YNNKEL (reference sequence). The ends were cut back, 1 base at V and 7 bases at J, with 14 bases in the middle. CDR3 protein: CASSQGPGIREQYF. CDR3 nucleotide sequence: TGTGCCAGCAGCCAAGGGCCAGGGATACGTGAGCAGTACTTC.

The sample holds a few counts of this clonotype. The rearrangement uses TRBV20-1 and TRBJ1-2; D might be TRBD1 (5 bases). Per the germline V gene, CDR1 is DFQATT and CDR2 is SNEGSKA (reference sequence). The CDR3 runs 14 residues. Trimming shortened V by 5 bases and J by 5 bases, and 18 bases separated the two germline ends. The CDR3 reads CSAPVGAAGYGYTF. The DNA of the CDR3 is TGCAGTGCTCCCGTCGGGGCAGCTGGGTATGGCTACACCTTC.

In its sample, this clonotype was seen a few times. The chain combines TRBV4-2 with TRBJ1-1; a weak D match, TRBD1 (6 bases). CDR3 size: 14 residues. The V gene's germline CDR1 is LGHNA and CDR2 YNFKEQ. Trimming shortened V by 3 bases and J by 3 bases, and 11 bases separated the two germline ends. The CDR3 DNA reads TGTGCCAGCAGCCACGGACAGAGGGACACTGAAGCTTTCTTT. It is translated as CASSHGQRDTEAFF.

In its sample, this clonotype was seen many times. This rearrangement joins TRBV20-1 to TRBJ2-7, with TRBD2 matching over 7 bases. Trimming at V came to 6 bases and at J to 1 base, leaving 6 bases not matched to a gene. The CDR3 spans 13 residues. Per the germline V gene, CDR1 is DFQATT and CDR2 is SNEGSKA (reference sequence). The CDR3 nucleotides read TGCAGTGCCCCCGGAGCGGGGTCCTACGAGCAGTACTTC. This gives the protein CSAPGAGSYEQYF.

This clonotype was seen a handful of times. The chain couples TRBV20-1 to TRBJ1-1, with 8 bases that match TRBD1. This CDR3 contains 16 residues. V lost 0 bases, J lost 0 bases, and 6 bases stayed unmatched. Germline V gene lookup returns CDR1 DFQATT and CDR2 SNEGSKA (reference sequence). The CDR3 here is CSAREAGGGVNTEAFF. The CDR3 region has the DNA TGCAGTGCTAGAGAGGCAGGGGGCGGCGTGAACACTGAAGCTTTCTTT.

V is TRBV20-1 and J is TRBJ1-5; the D is unclear. This CDR3 is built from 11 residues. Looked up from germline, CDR1 is DFQATT and CDR2 is SNEGSKA (reference sequence). With 3 bases removed from V and 10 bases from J, the gap between germline ends came to 10 bases. CDR3 residues: CSASTGTPQHF. The CDR3 DNA reads TGCAGTGCTAGTACCGGCACACCCCAGCATTTT.

This rearrangement joins TRBV9 to TRBJ2-3, with TRBD2 matching 15 bases. Unmatched junction bases numbered 9, after V lost 4 bases and J lost 0 bases. The CDR3 contains 19 residues. The germline V gene has CDR1 SGDLS and CDR2 YYNGEE. The CDR3 region is CASSPSGLAGGWSTDTQYF. The CDR3 region has the DNA TGTGCCAGCAGCCCTTCGGGACTAGCGGGGGGATGGAGCACAGATACGCAGTATTTT.

This clonotype has a handful of counts. The chain is built from TRBV18 and TRBJ1-4; weak D call: TRBD1 (6 bases). Trimming left V 6 bases short and J 8 bases short, with 16 bases between. This CDR3 is built from 14 residues. Per the germline V gene, CDR1 is KGHSH and CDR2 is LQKENI. CDR3 in DNA: TGTGCCAGCTCCCCCTGGAGGGGGGTCGAAAAACTGTTTTTT. Its translation: CASSPWRGVEKLFF.

This sequence joins TRBV20-1 and TRBJ1-6; D possibly corresponds to TRBD1 (6 bases). This CDR3 is built from 16 residues. V shed 5 bases and J shed 7 bases, with 21 bases lying between them. The V gene's germline CDR1 is DFQATT and CDR2 SNEGSKA (reference sequence). In DNA form, the CDR3 reads TGCAGTGCTCCTCGGGCTGGGGGCCTTAAAAATTCACCCCTCCACTTT. Protein: CSAPRAGGLKNSPLHF.

This chain uses TRBV15 with TRBJ1-2; D is perhaps TRBD1 (5 bases). The germline V gene encodes CDR1 LNHNV and CDR2 YYDKDF (reference sequence). V was clipped by 0 bases and J by 11 bases, with 16 bases between them. This CDR3 region has 14 residues. The CDR3 nucleotides read TGTGCCACCAGCAGAGATCGTGCAGGGACGACGTACACCTTC. Its translation is CATSRDRAGTTYTF.

This clonotype has ten or more counts. DNA for the CDR3: TGTGCCAGCAGCTTAGACATCGGGGGGCCGTATGAGCAGTTCTTC. This encodes CASSLDIGGPYEQFF. V gene TRBV11-2 combines with J gene TRBJ2-1; a weak D match, TRBD2 (7 bases). Per the germline V gene, CDR1 is SGHAT and CDR2 is FQNNGV. V lost 0 bases to trimming and J lost 8 bases, with 14 bases between them. The CDR3 totals 15 residues.

The chain joins TRBV29-1 to TRBJ1-1; D call uncertain. Germline V gene lookup returns CDR1 SQVTM and CDR2 ANQGSEA. Trimming shortened V by 2 bases and J by 0 bases, and 7 bases separated the two germline ends. CDR3 length: 13 residues. In nucleotides, the CDR3 is TGCAGCGTTGAACGGCCAATGAACACTGAAGCTTTCTTT. Translation gives CSVERPMNTEAFF.

This clonotype was recorded at least ten times. The chain carries TRBV7-3 and TRBJ1-2; the match to TRBD1 covers 8 bases. Germline V lookup: CDR1 SGHTA, CDR2 FQGTGA. The CDR3 loop spans 15 amino acids. DNA of the CDR3: TGTGCACAGACGAGGGAGGGGACAGGACGCTATGGCTACACCTTC. Translated: CAQTREGTGRYGYTF.

This clonotype was seen only a few times. The chain is built from TRBV2 and TRBJ2-2, with D perhaps matching TRBD2 (6 bases). Trimming removed 10 bases from V and 4 bases from J, with 16 bases in between. This CDR3 is built from 14 residues. Germline CDR1 SNHLY, CDR2 FYNNEI. DNA for the CDR3: TGTGCCACCGGCGGATATAGCGGCACCGGGGAGCTGTTTTTT. Amino acid sequence: CATGGYSGTGELFF. Full variable domain (rest looked up from reference TRBV2 and TRBJ2-2): EPEVTQTPSHQVTQMGQEVILRCVPISNHLYFYWYRQILGQKVEFLVSFYNNEISEKSEIFDDQFSVERPDGSNFTLKIRSTKLEDSAMYFCATGGYSGTGELFFGEGSRLTVL.